The entry that follows covers one T cell receptor beta chain sequence. This sample is part of a study of shared clonotypes between healthy human individuals. Clones were sequenced by immunoSEQ multiplex PCR, and TCRdb holds only the in-frame ones, with some missing. The data hold more than 150,000 clones, with about 66% observed a single time. The length of the CDR3 is 16 residues. Deletions cut 5 bases from V and 0 bases from J, with 17 bases between. The germline CDR1 and CDR2 sequences are SGHVS and FQNEAQ. The chain employs TRBV7-8 and TRBJ2-7; tentatively, D is TRBD1 (6 bases). The TCR sequence derives from a young man in good health. The sample was memory CD4+ T cells sorted from blood. Subset denoted: CD45RA-negative fraction. CDR3 sequence: CASSRPRDRNSYEQYF. CDR3 sequence (DNA): TGTGCCAGCAGCCGACCTCGCGACAGGAACTCCTACGAGCAGTACTTC.